This entry is about one TCR beta chain. The antigen is unknown. This sample stems from a study of T-cell memory formation after mild COVID-19. Whole-study results and caveats: Several responding clones turned up in pre-infection memory, indicating that cross-reactive memory may have taken part. Mainly CM and EM harbored the contracting CD4+ clones; mainly EMRA harbored the CD8+ ones. Second-wave clones with a day 37 peak had unconfirmed SARS-CoV-2 specificity.

The V and J ends lost 0 bases and 6 bases, in that order; junction bases with no gene match: 7. CDR3 length: 17 amino acids. CDR1 LGHNA and CDR2 YNFKEQ come from the germline V gene. TCR alpha and TCR beta cDNA libraries carrying sample barcodes and UMIs were produced by 5'RACE using constant-segment primers. TCRdb re-analysed the 5' RACE reads in MiXCR, keeping a single row per CDR3 protein. The sample records 290,000 or so distinct CDR3 sequences, 15% to 20% being singletons. The V call is TRBV4-2, the J call TRBJ2-3; 12 bases map to TRBD2. Sequencing used PBMCs or a T cell subset sorted from them (not recorded which). This TCR was recovered from a man younger than 30 who had mild COVID-19 (a few samples of this study predate the infection). Cell type and time point are not known. CDR3 residues: CASSQEGLAGGYDTQYF. Written as DNA, the CDR3 is TGTGCCAGCAGCCAAGAAGGTCTAGCGGGGGGGTATGATACGCAGTATTTT.